The 3 T cell receptor beta chains given below trace back to one sample, sequenced in a study of post-analysis software for immune sequencing data. The study, taken as a whole, reports: Controls showed lower frequencies than patients for roughly five TRBV segments, and TRBV5-6, TRBV5-1 and TRBV20-1 were among these.

No antigen has been assigned to these receptors. Tagging with unique molecular identifiers was a feature of the TCR beta cDNA libraries. TCRdb itself ran the PCR reads through MiXCR, one entry per CDR3 protein. The sample lists 380,000 or so distinct CDR3 sequences, around a third occurring once. What was sequenced was blood. The receptor set was obtained from a girl aged 5-17 years with multiple sclerosis.

This clonotype turned up a few times. A junction end diverges from the germline sequence, so it may reflect a read error. The J gene is TRBJ2-5, the V gene TRBV28, with D possibly called TRBD1 or TRBD2 (5 bases each). Germline V CDR1 and CDR2: MDHEN, SYDVKM. The CDR3 is 14 residues long. For the CDR3, the DNA is TGTGCCAGCAGGGGGGACGGTACCCAAGAGACCCTGTACTTC. Translation: CASRGDGTQETLYF.

This clonotype came up once. This chain connects TRBV30 to TRBJ1-2; no firm D call. The CDR3 spans 14 residues. CDR1 and CDR2 from the germline V gene are GTSNPN and SVGIG (reference sequence). The ends were cut back, 0 bases at V and 5 bases at J, with 13 bases in the middle. CDR3 in amino acids: CAWSVIPRRYGYTF. CDR3 sequence (DNA): TGTGCCTGGAGTGTCATCCCGCGAAGGTATGGCTACACCTTC.

The genes are TRBV5-1 and TRBJ2-1, with D tentatively TRBD1 (6 bases). Deletions cut 4 bases from V and 8 bases from J, with 19 bases between. This CDR3 contains 15 residues. Germline V lookup: CDR1 SGHRS, CDR2 YFSETQ. CDR3 bases: TGCGCCAGCAGCCTACAGGGTTCGGTGGCGGATGAGCAGTTCTTC. Residues: CASSLQGSVADEQFF.